What follows are 18 T cell receptor beta chains derived from one specimen sequenced in a study of yellow fever vaccine responses in identical twins. Via MiXCR, TCRdb re-called the RT-PCR reads, giving one row per CDR3 protein. The profile shows thousands of distinct CDR3 sequences, 75% to 80% of them singletons. The sequenced sample was T cells from blood (PBMCs), unsorted or a sorted subset (not recorded which), obtained before or after yellow fever vaccination (not recorded which). These TCRs come from a woman aged 18-35 years who received the yellow fever vaccine.

This chain uses TRBV10-3 with TRBJ2-3; 11 nucleotides match TRBD1. Germline V gene data show CDR1 as ENHRY and CDR2 as SYGVKD. The ends lost 2 bases at V and 0 bases at J; junction bases unmatched: 4. This CDR3 has 17 amino acids. CDR3 DNA: TGTGCCATCAGTGAGCCCGGACAGGGGGCCAGCACAGATACGCAGTATTTT. Translation: CAISEPGQGASTDTQYF.

The rearrangement uses TRBV19 and TRBJ1-1; D is undetermined. Trimming removed 1 base from V and 5 bases from J, with 8 bases in between. This CDR3 region has 13 residues. CDR1 and CDR2 from the germline V gene are LNHDA and SQIVND (reference sequence). Here the CDR3 reads CASSIGSRTEAFF. In nucleotides, the CDR3 is TGTGCCAGTAGTATAGGTTCCCGGACTGAAGCTTTCTTT.

The chain combines TRBV5-4 with TRBJ1-2; possible D gene TRBD1, 6 bases. The germline V gene has CDR1 SGHNT and CDR2 YYREEE (reference sequence). Between the trimmed V and J ends, which lost 0 bases and 5 bases, there was a span of 8 bases. The CDR3 is made up of 13 amino acids. Written as DNA, the CDR3 is TGTGCCAGCAGCTTGGACAGGGAGTATGGCTACACCTTC. Protein: CASSLDREYGYTF.

The chain carries TRBV11-3 and TRBJ2-3, with TRBD2 identical over 10 bases. Germline CDR1 and CDR2: SGHNT and YENEEA. This CDR3 has 16 amino acids. After removal of 6 bases from V and 2 bases from J, the junction contained 8 bases not matched to a gene. As DNA, the CDR3 is TGTGCCAGCAGTAAACTAGCGGGACGCGACACAGATACGCAGTATTTT. It codes for CASSKLAGRDTDTQYF. Full variable domain (outside the CDR3, taken from reference TRBV11-3 and TRBJ2-3): EAGVVQSPRYKIIEKKQPVAFWCNPISGHNTLYWYLQNLGQGPELLIRYENEEAVDDSQLPKDRFSAERLKGVDSTLKIQPAELGDSAVYLCASSKLAGRDTDTQYFGPGTRLTVL.

In DNA, the CDR3 is TGTGCCAGCAGTTTCGATAACAGTGGCTACACCTTC. Translation: CASSFDNSGYTF. The chain is built from TRBV28 and TRBJ1-2, with D unresolved. Germline CDR1 MDHEN, CDR2 SYDVKM. This CDR3 region has 12 residues. Trimming left V 3 bases short and J 7 bases short, with 9 bases between.

The V gene is TRBV6-1, the J gene TRBJ2-7, with D perhaps TRBD2 (6 bases). Germline CDR1 reads MNHNS; CDR2 reads SASEGT. The CDR3 totals 15 residues. Trimming removed 5 bases at V and 2 bases at J, with 16 bases between. CDR3 DNA sequence: TGTGCCAGCAGTCTTCGGCAGGGAGGCCCCTACGAGCAGTACGTC. This codes for CASSLRQGGPYEQYV.

This clonotype was detected once. V is TRBV4-1 and J is TRBJ2-3; TRBD1 is a possible D gene (6 bases). Between the trimmed V and J ends, which lost 5 bases and 1 base, there was a span of 16 bases. The length of the CDR3 is 16 residues. Germline V gene sequence: CDR1 MGHRA, CDR2 YSYEKL. This chain's CDR3 is CASSIPDRPGTDTQYF. CDR3 DNA sequence: TGCGCCAGCAGCATTCCCGACAGGCCTGGCACAGATACGCAGTATTTT.

This clonotype was picked up one time. The rearrangement links TRBV11-3 to TRBJ2-1, with TRBD1 identical over 9 bases. V lost 2 bases to trimming and J lost 7 bases; unmatched junction nucleotides: 6. The CDR3 has 15 amino acids. The germline V gene encodes CDR1 SGHNT and CDR2 YENEEA. The CDR3 coding sequence is TGTGCCAGCAGCTTACCGGGACAGGGAGGAAATGAGCAGTTCTTC. Amino acid sequence: CASSLPGQGGNEQFF.

The CDR3 DNA is TGTGCCAGTAGAACGGGGAGTACTGAAGCTTTCTTT. Its protein product is CASRTGSTEAFF. This rearrangement joins TRBV19 to TRBJ1-1; no clear D gene. The CDR3 runs 12 residues. Germline CDR1 LNHDA, CDR2 SQIVND (reference sequence). V lost 6 bases and J lost 5, with 10 bases in between.

This sequence joins TRBV6-4 and TRBJ1-5; tentative D call: TRBD1 (5 bases). V lost 2 bases, J lost 4 bases, and 24 bases lay in between. This CDR3 has 19 residues. CDR1 is MRHNA and CDR2 is SNTAGT in the germline V gene. The CDR3 nucleotides read TGTGCCAGCAGTGACCCTAAGGGCTCCCGGGGACGAGGGAATCAGCCCCAGCATTTT. It codes for CASSDPKGSRGRGNQPQHF.

The chain carries TRBV6-1 and TRBJ1-1; D may be TRBD1 (5 bases). With 7 bases removed from V and 1 base from J, the gap between germline ends came to 19 bases. Germline CDR1 and CDR2: MNHNS and SASEGT. The CDR3 covers 16 residues. The CDR3 spells CASTSLPGTANTEAFF. The DNA of the CDR3 is TGTGCCAGCACCTCATTGCCCGGGACCGCGAACACTGAAGCTTTCTTT.

V is TRBV24-1 and J is TRBJ2-3; no definite D call. Trimming took off 4 bases at V and 5 bases at J, with 15 bases between the two ends. The CDR3 totals 15 residues. The germline gives CDR1 KGHDR, CDR2 SFDVKD. DNA of the CDR3: TGTGCCACCAGTGAACCGTCGGGTGTAGGAGATACGCAGTATTTT. Translated: CATSEPSGVGDTQYF.

The chain joins TRBV29-1 to TRBJ1-3, with a possible D match to TRBD1 (6 bases). Germline assignment: CDR1 SQVTM and CDR2 ANQGSEA. V was trimmed by 6 bases and J by 5 bases, leaving 17 bases between them. CDR3 length: 14 amino acids. In nucleotides, the CDR3 is TGCAGCGTCGCTCCGGACAGAGTTAGAAACACCATATATTTT. Its translation is CSVAPDRVRNTIYF.

The chain combines TRBV7-6 with TRBJ2-5; 9 bases are shared with TRBD2. V lost 5 bases, J lost 1 base, and 8 bases stayed unmatched. The CDR3 sequence is 16 residues long. Germline-derived CDR1 and CDR2 are SGHVS and FNYEAQ. This chain's CDR3 is CASSPRLAAAQETQYF. DNA of the CDR3: TGTGCCAGCAGCCCTCGACTAGCGGCTGCCCAAGAGACCCAGTACTTC.

This chain connects TRBV2 to TRBJ1-5; the D gene is possibly TRBD1 (5 bases). V was cut by 2 bases and J by 6 bases, with 11 bases left in between. CDR1 and CDR2 from the germline V gene are SNHLY and FYNNEI. This CDR3 is 14 amino acids long. In DNA, the CDR3 is TGTGCCAGCAGTGAACATCAGGGCGGTCAGCCCCAGCATTTT. It is translated as CASSEHQGGQPQHF.

This rearrangement joins TRBV11-3 to TRBJ1-6; D is unclear. Germline V gene data show CDR1 as SGHNT and CDR2 as YENEEA. Trimming removed 3 bases at V and 7 bases at J, with 4 bases between. CDR3 length: 12 residues. Here the CDR3 reads CASSFGNSPLHF. The DNA of the CDR3 is TGTGCCAGCAGCTTTGGGAATTCACCCCTCCACTTT.

V gene TRBV10-3 combines with J gene TRBJ2-1; no definite D call. Trimming stripped 9 bases from V and 2 bases from J, with 11 bases between. Germline lookup yields CDR1 ENHRY and CDR2 SYGVKD. CDR3 length: 13 residues. For the CDR3, the DNA is TGTGCCATAACACAAGGGCCCTACAATGAGCAGTTCTTC. Translating gives CAITQGPYNEQFF.

This chain uses TRBV18 with TRBJ1-4, with TRBD1 identical over 9 bases. Per germline, CDR1 KGHSH and CDR2 LQKENI. V lost 5 bases and J lost 8; bases outside the gene matches: 6. This CDR3 spans 14 amino acids. CDR3 residues: CASSSRTGDEKLFF. In DNA form, the CDR3 reads TGTGCCAGCTCATCGCGGACAGGGGACGAAAAACTGTTTTTT.